The 10 T cell receptor beta chains below come from one sample, sequenced in a study of OX40 agonist ivuxolimab in advanced cancers. The protocol used for the library was the immunoSEQ multiplex PCR assay. TCRdb provides this immuneACCESS table in a form limited to in-frame rearrangements. Some clones are lacking; in checked studies, under half of them reflect an unresolved V gene, and why the rest are absent is not known. In this sample the table shows about 71,000 clones, about 89% of which occur a single time. The top ten clones comprise approximately 2% of the sample. Sample: CD4+ or CD8+ T cells sorted from blood, taken in a trial of the OX40 agonist ivuxolimab. Receptors originate from an adult with an advanced solid tumor such as melanoma, head and neck, liver or kidney cancer.

This clone was seen only once. V gene TRBV11-2 combines with J gene TRBJ1-4; the match to TRBD1 covers 9 bases. The CDR3 contains 17 residues. After removal of 5 bases from V and 0 bases from J, the junction contained 7 bases not matched to a gene. In germline, CDR1 is SGHAT, CDR2 FQNNGV. CDR3 residues: CASSPSRQGATNEKLFF. The CDR3 nucleotides are TGTGCCAGCAGCCCCTCGAGACAGGGGGCAACTAATGAAAAACTGTTTTTT.

The chain combines TRBV9 with TRBJ2-1; TRBD2 aligns across 7 bases. Unmatched junction bases numbered 6, after V lost 4 bases and J lost 2 bases. The CDR3 loop spans 15 amino acids. Germline V gene data show CDR1 as SGDLS and CDR2 as YYNGEE. As DNA, the CDR3 is TGTGCCAGCAGCCCACCGGGGACTACCTACAATGAGCAGTTCTTC. Translation: CASSPPGTTYNEQFF.

The gene calls are TRBV27 and TRBJ1-5; 9 positions match TRBD1. Germline lookup yields CDR1 MNHEY and CDR2 SMNVEV (reference sequence). J lost 4 bases, V lost 5 bases, and 3 bases had no gene match. The CDR3 runs 14 residues. The CDR3 DNA sequence: TGTGCCAGCAGTCCTGACAGGGGGAATCAGCCCCAGCATTTT. Its translation: CASSPDRGNQPQHF.

The chain carries TRBV5-1 and TRBJ2-7; TRBD1 is a possible D gene (6 bases). The CDR3 sequence is 14 residues long. Trimming cost V 4 bases and J 3 bases, with 14 bases left between them. CDR1 is SGHRS, CDR2 YFSETQ, per germline. The CDR3 nucleotides read TGCGCCAGCAGCGCTACAGGGAGCAGCTACGAGCAGTACTTC. It encodes CASSATGSSYEQYF.

This chain links TRBV15 with TRBJ1-2; maybe TRBD1 (6 bases). The CDR3 totals 15 residues. Deletions cut 1 base from V and 6 bases from J, with 15 bases between. Germline loops: CDR1 LNHNV, CDR2 YYDKDF (reference sequence). CDR3 bases: TGTGCCACCAGCAGAGCCAGGAACAGGGACCATGGCTACACCTTC. Translation gives CATSRARNRDHGYTF.

The chain links TRBV9 to TRBJ2-5; a weak D match, TRBD2 (5 bases). Germline-derived CDR1 and CDR2 are SGDLS and YYNGEE. The CDR3 has 16 amino acids. V was cut by 9 bases and J by 2 bases, with 23 bases left in between. CDR3 in amino acids: CANPPQEAFDQETQYF. CDR3 DNA sequence: TGTGCCAACCCCCCCCAGGAGGCTTTTGATCAAGAGACCCAGTACTTC. Combining the CDR3 with reference TRBV9 and TRBJ2-5 gives the whole variable domain DSGVTQTPKHLITATGQRVTLRCSPRSGDLSVYWYQQSLDQGLQFLIQYYNGEERAKGNILERFSAQQFPDLHSELNLSSLELGDSALYFCANPPQEAFDQETQYFGPGTRLLVL.

V gene TRBV5-4 combines with J gene TRBJ2-2, with D unclear. CDR3 size: 12 residues. CDR1 and CDR2 (germline): SGHNT, YYREEE (reference sequence). V was shortened by 3 bases and J by 7 bases, with 7 bases between the two germline ends. CDR3 coding DNA: TGTGCCAGCAGCTCCCACGGCGGGGAGCTGTTTTTT. This codes for CASSSHGGELFF.

The genes are TRBV19 and TRBJ2-5; no clear D. V dropped 4 bases and J dropped 1 base, with 7 bases sitting between them. Germline CDR1 and CDR2: LNHDA and SQIVND (reference sequence). CDR3 size: 13 residues. This CDR3 is CASSRAVQETQYF. CDR3 bases: TGTGCCAGTAGTAGAGCAGTCCAAGAGACCCAGTACTTC. The whole variable domain, filled in from reference TRBV19 and TRBJ2-5, reads DGGITQSPKYLFRKEGQNVTLSCEQNLNHDAMYWYRQDPGQGLRLIYYSQIVNDFQKGDIAEGYSVSREKKESFPLTVTSAQKNPTAFYLCASSRAVQETQYFGPGTRLLVL.

The chain couples TRBV6-6 to TRBJ2-7; D uncertain. There are 13 residues in the CDR3. The V and J ends lost 2 bases and 5 bases respectively, with 10 bases between them. CDR1 is MNHNY and CDR2 is SVGAGI in the germline V gene (reference sequence). For the CDR3, the DNA is TGTGCCAGCAGTTACCTAGGGCTAGACGAGCAGTACTTC. It is translated as CASSYLGLDEQYF.

Worth noting for this clone: The junction does not match germline at one end; this may be a read error. V and J are TRBV7-7 and TRBJ1-6, with 7 bases aligning to TRBD1. Germline values: CDR1 SSHAT, CDR2 FNYEAQ (reference sequence). The CDR3 contains 13 residues. This CDR3 reads CASSLSQGSPLHF. CDR3 DNA: TGTGCTAGCAGCCTATCACAGGGGTCACCCCTCCACTTT.